This T cell receptor (beta chain) was retrieved from a study of CD8 T cells in ankylosing spondylitis. This clonotype has a count of ten or more. Antigen specificity is unknown. Trimming left V 1 base short and J 0 bases short, with 16 bases between. CDR3 length: 17 amino acids. CDR1 is DFQATT, CDR2 SNEGSKA, per germline (reference sequence). In TCRdb, the 5' RACE reads were re-called with MiXCR into one record per CDR3 protein. Of 200,000 to 300,000 distinct CDR3 sequences detected, 7.5% to 9.5% appear once; the ten largest clones hold more than 4%. Study conclusions and caveats: According to the report, clones linked to the disease were significantly enriched in matched synovial fluid samples taken from ankylosing spondylitis patients. Prior literature has documented some motif variants in synovial fluid and blood from reactive arthritis. Blood from ankylosing spondylitis patients appeared to carry a characteristic roughly eight-variant TCR beta motif.

The sequence was obtained from a female donor with ankylosing spondylitis or in good health (not recorded which). The sample consisted of blood, either unsorted or a sorted T cell fraction (not recorded which). The chain recombines TRBV20-1 with TRBJ2-4; a weak D match, TRBD2 (5 bases). The CDR3 coding sequence is TGCAGTGCTAGAGGCTACGGGGATCCCAAAGCCAAAAACATTCAGTACTTC. Translated, it gives CSARGYGDPKAKNIQYF.